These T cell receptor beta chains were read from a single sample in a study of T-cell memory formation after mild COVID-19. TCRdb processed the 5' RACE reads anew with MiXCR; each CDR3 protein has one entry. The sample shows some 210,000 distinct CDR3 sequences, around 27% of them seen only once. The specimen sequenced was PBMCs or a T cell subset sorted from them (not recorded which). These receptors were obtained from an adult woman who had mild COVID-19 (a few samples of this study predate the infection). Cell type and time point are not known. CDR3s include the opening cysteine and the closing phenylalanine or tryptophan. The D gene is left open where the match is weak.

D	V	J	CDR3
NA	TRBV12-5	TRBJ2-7	CASGPRGTYEQYF
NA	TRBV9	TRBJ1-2	CASTFSAGTPYGYTF
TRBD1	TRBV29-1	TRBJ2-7	CSVLTGGAYEQYF
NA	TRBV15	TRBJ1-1	CATSRVMVGPNTEAFF
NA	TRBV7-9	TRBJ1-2	CASSAAQVVIYGYTF
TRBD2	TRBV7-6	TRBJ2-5	CASSLGLAGAGETQYF
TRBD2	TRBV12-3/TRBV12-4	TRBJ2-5	CASSVAGGQETQYF
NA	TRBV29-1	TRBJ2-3	CSFSSRTDTQYF
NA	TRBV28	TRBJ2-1	CASSLVKKAGANNEQFF
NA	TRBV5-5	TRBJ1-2	CASSLGRATGYGYTF
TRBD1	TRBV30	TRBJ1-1	CASRPGQGRNTEAFF